The T cell receptor beta chain under discussion was sequenced for a study of T cell clones after liver transplantation. Study as a whole: Graft-donor-reactive sequences were compared with third-party-reactive TCRbeta sequences from pre-transplant mixed lymphocyte reactions. Samples came pre-transplant, pre-randomization before withdrawal, and post-randomization after withdrawal ended.

With respect to this clone: The antigen is not known.

The assay was immunoSEQ multiplex PCR, and TCRdb's table has in-frame clones only and misses some. The data contain 51,000 or so clones, 86% of them singletons. This CDR3 is 12 amino acids long. The germline V gene has CDR1 SGDLS and CDR2 YYNGEE. V gave up 4 bases and J gave up 6 bases, with 10 bases separating them. Study results and limitations: Circulating graft-donor-reactive CD4 TCRbeta sequences fell significantly post-transplant in most of the 8 subjects. A larger donor-reactive than third-party decline suggested partial antigen-specific deletion.

The origin of this receptor is a human patient who received a liver transplant. The T cells may partly be graft donor cells. This chain links TRBV9 with TRBJ1-2; maybe TRBD1 (6 bases). Sequencing used CD8+ T cells from blood, obtained 12 months after liver transplant. CDR3 sequence (DNA): TGTGCCAGCAGCCCATCAGGGGATGGCTACACCTTC. This gives the protein CASSPSGDGYTF.